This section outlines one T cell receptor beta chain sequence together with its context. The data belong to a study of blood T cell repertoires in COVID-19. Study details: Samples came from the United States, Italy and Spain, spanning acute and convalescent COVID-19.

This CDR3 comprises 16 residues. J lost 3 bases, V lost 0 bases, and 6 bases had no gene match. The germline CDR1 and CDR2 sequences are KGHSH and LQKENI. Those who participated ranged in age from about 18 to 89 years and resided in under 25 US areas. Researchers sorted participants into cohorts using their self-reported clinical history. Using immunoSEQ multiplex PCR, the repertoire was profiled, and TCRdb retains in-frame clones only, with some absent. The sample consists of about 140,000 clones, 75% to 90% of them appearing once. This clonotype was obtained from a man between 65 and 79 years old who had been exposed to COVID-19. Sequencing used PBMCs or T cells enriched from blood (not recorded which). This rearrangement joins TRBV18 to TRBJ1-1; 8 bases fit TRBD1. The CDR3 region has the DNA TGTGCCAGCTCACCACCGGCAGGGGGCACAGACACTGAAGCTTTCTTT. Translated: CASSPPAGGTDTEAFF. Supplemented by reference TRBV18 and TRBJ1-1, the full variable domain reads NAGVMQNPRHLVRRRGQEARLRCSPMKGHSHVYWYRQLPEEGLKFMVYLQKENIIDESGMPKERFSAEFPKEGPSILRIQQVVRGDSAAYFCASSPPAGGTDTEAFFGQGTRLTVV.